This T cell receptor beta chain was sequenced for a study of Ad26.COV2.S vaccination and SARS-CoV-2 variants. Looking at the study overall: Ad26.COV2.S shots went into the muscle once or twice, 56 days apart.

V lost 5 bases and J lost 5; bases outside the gene matches: 6. Looked up from germline, CDR1 is MDHEN and CDR2 is SYDVKM. The CDR3 has 14 amino acids. Treatment of the sample: around 19 received Ad26.COV2.S at low or high dose, single or two shots; about 5 received placebo; per-sample allocation not given. Samples were taken on day 63 after the first vaccine or placebo injection. Sequencing used immunoSEQ multiplex PCR; TCRdb keeps in-frame clones, though not all of them. The sample holds 250,000 or so clones, approximately 90% seen once. This TCR came from a person aged 18 to 65 who received the Ad26.COV2.S COVID-19 vaccine or a placebo. V gene TRBV28 combines with J gene TRBJ2-5; 9 bases are a match to TRBD1. The sample here was peripheral blood, taken in a trial of Ad26.COV2.S vaccine versus placebo. The CDR3 bases are TGTGCCAGCAGTCCCCGGACAGGGGTGGAGACCCAGTACTTC. This gives the protein CASSPRTGVETQYF.